This TCR beta chain is drawn from a study of cytomegalovirus exposure and HLA in healthy donors. It was with 60 Vbeta and 13 Jbeta primers that the PCR ran. TCRdb keeps only in-frame clones here, not all; method: immunoSEQ multiplex PCR. This table holds about 180,000 clones, about four fifths found once. Germline-derived CDR1 and CDR2 are SGHTA and FQGNSA. The CDR3 length is 13 residues. V lost 5 bases, J lost 3 bases, and 11 bases lay in between. The sequencing sample was made of PBMCs. The chain recombines TRBV7-2 with TRBJ2-7, with D maybe TRBD2 (5 bases). This clonotype was sampled from a woman aged 25 to 39 in good health and CMV-seronegative. In nucleotides, the CDR3 is TGTGCCAGCAGCCGAGCACGGGACTACGAGCAGTACTTC. Its protein product is CASSRARDYEQYF.